The clone carrying this T cell receptor (beta chain) was observed at least ten times. This entry comes from a study of T cells in Graves' hyperthyroidism and ophthalmopathy. It was uncontrolled infection, other autoimmune disease, pregnancy or lactation that excluded patients. The source of the PBMCs was 8.5 to 10 ml of fresh peripheral blood. The CDR3 has 15 residues. From germline, CDR1 is SGHTA and CDR2 FQGTGA. Deletions cut 2 bases from V and 2 bases from J, with 13 bases between. Researchers amplified the TCR beta CDR3 regions from RNA transcripts. TCR CDR3 underwent first-round RT-PCR with the HTBI primer set. One entry per CDR3 protein, called by TCRdb with MiXCR from the multiplex PCR reads. The sample carries over 300,000 distinct CDR3 sequences, approximately 14% recorded once.

This TCR was sampled from a woman aged 60-75 years with Graves' hyperthyroidism. The chain recombines TRBV7-3 with TRBJ2-7; D is possibly TRBD1 (5 bases). Sequences were obtained from blood. The CDR3 is CASSLDGRVPYEQYF. Written as DNA, the CDR3 is TGTGCCAGCAGCTTAGACGGCAGGGTCCCCTACGAGCAGTACTTC.